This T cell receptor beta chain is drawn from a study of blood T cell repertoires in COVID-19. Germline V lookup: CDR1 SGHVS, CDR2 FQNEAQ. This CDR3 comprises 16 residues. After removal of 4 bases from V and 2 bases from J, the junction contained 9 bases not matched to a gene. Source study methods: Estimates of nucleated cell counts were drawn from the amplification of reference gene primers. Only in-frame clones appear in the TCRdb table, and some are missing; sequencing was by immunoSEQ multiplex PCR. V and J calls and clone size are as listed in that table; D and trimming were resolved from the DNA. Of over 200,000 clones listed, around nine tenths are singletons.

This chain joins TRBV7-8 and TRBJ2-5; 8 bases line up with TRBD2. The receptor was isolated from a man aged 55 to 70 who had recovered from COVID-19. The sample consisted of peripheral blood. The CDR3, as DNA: TGTGCCAGCAGCTCATCCGGGGGGGCCGGACAAGAGACCCAGTACTTC. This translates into CASSSSGGAGQETQYF.